This T cell receptor beta chain is drawn from a study of blood T cell repertoires in COVID-19. Study background: The United States, Italy and Spain provided the acute and convalescent COVID-19 samples.

In germline, CDR1 is MNHNS, CDR2 SASEGT. The CDR3 contains 14 residues. The trim removed 3 bases at V and 0 bases at J, leaving 0 bases unmatched. The protocol was immunoSEQ multiplex PCR, while the TCRdb copy is restricted to in-frame clones and leaves out a portion. Here the sample spans roughly 230,000 clones, around 85% being singletons. What was sequenced was peripheral blood. The chain combines TRBV6-1 with TRBJ1-2; 8 bases match TRBD1. The receptor was isolated from an elderly woman with acute or convalescent COVID-19. In DNA form, the CDR3 reads TGTGCCAGCAGTGAGACAGGGGCTAACTATGGCTACACCTTC. This sequence encodes CASSETGANYGYTF.